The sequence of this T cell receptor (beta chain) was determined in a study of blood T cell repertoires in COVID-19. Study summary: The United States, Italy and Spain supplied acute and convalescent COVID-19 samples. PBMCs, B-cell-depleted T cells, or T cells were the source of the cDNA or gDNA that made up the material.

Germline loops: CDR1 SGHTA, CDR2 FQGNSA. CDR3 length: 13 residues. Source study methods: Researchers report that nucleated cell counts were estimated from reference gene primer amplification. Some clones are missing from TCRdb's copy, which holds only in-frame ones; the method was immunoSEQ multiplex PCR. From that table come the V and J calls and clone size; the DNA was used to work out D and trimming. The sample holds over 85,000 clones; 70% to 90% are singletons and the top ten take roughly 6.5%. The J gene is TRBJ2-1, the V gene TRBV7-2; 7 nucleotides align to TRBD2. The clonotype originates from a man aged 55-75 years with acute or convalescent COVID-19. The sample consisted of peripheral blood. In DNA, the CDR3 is TGTGCTATTGAGGAGCGGGGTCACAATGAGCAGTTCTTC. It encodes CAIEERGHNEQFF.